A selection of T cell receptor beta chains follows, all from one sample in a study of human T cells and chemical hapten exposure. MiXCR, run by TCRdb on the RACE reads, gives a single entry per CDR3 protein. The profile shows approximately 50,000 distinct CDR3 sequences, more than 9.5% of them singletons. This specimen was whole blood, taken in connection with sensitization to the hapten diphenylcyclopropenone (DPC). Source of these receptors: a woman aged 40 to 55 with alopecia areata. Some clones in this sample may be carry-over from other donors' samples. Each CDR3 is given with its conserved first and last residue. The order of the fields is V gene, J gene, clone size, D gene, CDR3 protein, CDR3 DNA. A D gene is named only where the DNA matches it firmly. A row's size may be missing; if present it is once, few, many or a size class.

>TRBV30|TRBJ2-1|-|TRBD2
CAWSGTSGYNEQFF
TGTGCCTGGTCCGGGACTAGCGGGTACAATGAGCAGTTCTTC
>TRBV6-2/TRBV6-3|TRBJ1-5|medium-sized|-
CASSIGPEGNQPQHF
TGTGCCAGCAGTATAGGGCCGGAGGGGAATCAGCCCCAGCATTTT
>TRBV20-1|TRBJ1-1|many|TRBD1
CSAREGRGLATEAFF
TGCAGTGCTAGAGAGGGGAGGGGGCTGGCGACTGAAGCTTTCTTT
>TRBV20-1|TRBJ2-1|many|-
CSAAHREHEQFF
TGCAGTGCTGCTCACAGGGAACATGAGCAGTTCTTC
>TRBV20-1|TRBJ2-3|-|TRBD2
CSAVSSGRTDTQYF
TGCAGTGCTGTATCTAGCGGACGCACAGATACGCAGTATTTT
>TRBV7-2|TRBJ1-2|once|-
CASNAGSLNYGYTF
TGTGCCAGCAACGCCGGCTCCCTTAACTATGGCTACACCTTC
>TRBV5-1|TRBJ2-1|many|TRBD2
CASSRLAGRPANEQFF
TGCGCCAGCAGCCGACTAGCGGGGCGTCCCGCCAATGAGCAGTTCTTC
>TRBV7-2|TRBJ2-2|many|TRBD1
CASSLPTGMNTGELFF
TGTGCCAGCAGCCTCCCGACAGGGATGAACACCGGGGAGCTGTTTTTT
>TRBV6-5|TRBJ1-1|-|-
CASRIGYWENTEAFF
TGTGCCAGCAGGATAGGGTACTGGGAGAACACTGAAGCTTTCTTT
>TRBV9|TRBJ1-1|few|-
CASSVVGSLNTEAFF
TGTGCCAGCAGCGTAGTAGGGTCTCTGAACACTGAAGCTTTCTTT
>TRBV9|TRBJ2-3|many|-
CASSVGGEDTQYF
TGTGCCAGCAGCGTAGGTGGGGAGGATACGCAGTATTTT
>TRBV7-3|TRBJ2-3|few|TRBD1
CASSEQGISTDTQYF
TGTGCCAGCAGCGAACAGGGGATTAGCACAGATACGCAGTATTTT
>TRBV4-1|TRBJ2-3|few|-
CASSQDHLGDTQYF
TGCGCCAGCAGCCAAGATCACTTGGGGGATACGCAGTATTTT
>TRBV29-1|TRBJ2-7|-|-
CSVEEHYEQYF
TGCAGCGTTGAAGAACACTACGAGCAGTACTTC
>TRBV4-2|TRBJ2-5|few|TRBD2
CASSQSGPAGGVETQYF
TGTGCCAGCAGCCAGTCCGGCCCAGCGGGGGGTGTGGAGACCCAGTACTTC
>TRBV29-1|TRBJ2-7|-|-
CSVESEPYEQYF
TGCAGCGTTGAATCCGAGCCCTACGAGCAGTACTTC
>TRBV7-8|TRBJ2-3|-|TRBD2
CASSLDPGGIPTDTQYF
TGTGCCAGCAGCTTAGATCCGGGGGGAATTCCCACAGATACGCAGTATTTT
>TRBV13|TRBJ1-1|-|-
CASSLVMEAFF
TGTGCCAGCAGCTTAGTTATGGAAGCTTTCTTT
>TRBV14|TRBJ1-1|many|-
CASSPSNVGVGTEAFF
TGTGCCAGCAGCCCCTCGAACGTCGGGGTGGGCACTGAAGCTTTCTTT
>TRBV19|TRBJ2-7|-|-
CASSIPGGPYEQYF
TGTGCCAGTAGTATACCGGGGGGCCCGTACGAGCAGTACTTC
>TRBV29-1|TRBJ1-1|many|TRBD1
CSVKDRGQKAFF
TGCAGCGTTAAGGACAGGGGGCAAAAAGCTTTCTTT
>TRBV2|TRBJ2-7|-|-
CASSEAVWTYEQYF
TGTGCCAGCAGTGAGGCGGTGTGGACTTACGAGCAGTACTTC
>TRBV7-8|TRBJ1-5|few|-
CASSLAFTMGTPNGQPQHF
TGTGCCAGCAGCTTAGCATTCACTATGGGGACCCCGAACGGGCAGCCCCAGCATTTT
>TRBV7-9|TRBJ1-4|many|-
CASSSGLQGLEKLFF
TGTGCCAGCAGCTCAGGCCTACAAGGACTCGAAAAACTGTTTTTT
>TRBV4-3|TRBJ2-1|-|-
CASSQDAGRLNEQFF
TGCGCCAGCAGCCAAGATGCAGGGAGGTTGAATGAGCAGTTCTTC
>TRBV7-3|TRBJ2-1|few|-
CASSPSREFTGNEQFF
TGTGCCAGCAGCCCCTCCCGGGAATTTACGGGGAATGAGCAGTTCTTC
>TRBV6-1|TRBJ1-5|-|TRBD1
CASRIDRTGGSQPQHF
TGTGCCAGCAGGATTGATAGGACAGGGGGCAGTCAGCCCCAGCATTTT
>TRBV29-1|TRBJ2-7|once|-
CSVRDGTYEQYF
TGCAGCGTTCGGGACGGAACCTACGAGCAGTACTTC
>TRBV3-1|TRBJ2-7|few|-
CASSPRRGYEQYF
TGTGCCAGCAGCCCCCGACGGGGATACGAGCAGTACTTC
>TRBV6-5|TRBJ2-3|few|-
CASSHRDWRTDTQYF
TGTGCCAGCAGTCATCGGGACTGGAGAACAGATACGCAGTATTTT
>TRBV20-1|TRBJ1-1|medium-sized|-
CSAWGYIHTEAFF
TGCAGTGCTTGGGGTTACATACACACTGAAGCTTTCTTT
>TRBV11-2|TRBJ2-3|few|TRBD2
CASSLVGLAADTQYF
TGTGCCAGCAGCTTAGTGGGACTAGCCGCAGATACGCAGTATTTT
>TRBV5-6|TRBJ1-1|-|-
CASSLPTGIYAEAFF
TGTGCCAGCAGCTTGCCCACGGGGATTTACGCTGAAGCTTTCTTT
>TRBV7-2|TRBJ2-3|few|-
CASSLVGLSTDTQYF
TGTGCCAGCAGCTTGGTCGGACTAAGCACAGATACGCAGTATTTT
>TRBV28|TRBJ2-5|few|-
CASSPPGRTQYF
TGTGCCAGCAGTCCCCCGGGCCGGACCCAGTACTTC
>TRBV5-1|TRBJ2-2|many|TRBD2
CASSHGGTNTGELFF
TGCGCCAGCAGCCACGGGGGGACGAACACCGGGGAGCTGTTTTTT
>TRBV6-2/TRBV6-3|TRBJ2-5|few|-
CASSTSLTETQYF
TGTGCCAGCAGTACCTCGCTGACAGAGACCCAGTACTTC
>TRBV18|TRBJ2-3|-|TRBD1
CASSPRDRVPIKSTDTQYF
TGTGCCAGCTCACCACGTGACAGGGTTCCAATTAAAAGCACAGATACGCAGTATTTT
>TRBV3-1|TRBJ2-7|few|-
CASSQVYGTTGYEQYF
TGTGCCAGCAGCCAAGTATATGGTACTACCGGATACGAGCAGTACTTC